These 11 T cell receptor beta chains originate from one sample sequenced in a study of spatial heterogeneity in lung cancer. The antigens of these receptors remain unknown. This sample's time point: sample taken at primary tumor resection. Each CDR3 protein gets one entry after TCRdb re-called the 5' RACE reads with MiXCR. This sample has about 100,000 distinct CDR3 sequences, with about 4.4% found just once. General study points: Counts of expanded intratumoral alpha and beta TCRs tracked tumor mutation counts.

Sequencing was performed on lung tumor tissue, taken at surgery. These receptors were collected from a male donor with early-stage non-small cell lung cancer.

Many counts were recorded for this clonotype. The chain uses TRBV20-1 and TRBJ1-5, with D unclear. The V gene lost 2 bases and the J gene lost 4 bases, with 12 bases spanning the gap. Germline values: CDR1 DFQATT, CDR2 SNEGSKA (reference sequence). The CDR3 covers 14 residues. This CDR3 is CSARRGLSNQPQHF. The CDR3 DNA sequence: TGCAGTGCTAGAAGAGGACTGTCGAATCAGCCCCAGCATTTT.

Only a few counts were recorded for this clonotype. The chain employs TRBV9 and TRBJ1-2; 7 nucleotides line up with TRBD1. The CDR3 totals 16 residues. Germline V gene sequence: CDR1 SGDLS, CDR2 YYNGEE. V shed 0 bases, J shed 4 bases, and the junction held 9 bases outside the gene matches. The CDR3 spells CASSVDPHRGIYGYTF. The CDR3 region has the DNA TGTGCCAGCAGCGTAGACCCCCACAGGGGTATCTATGGCTACACCTTC. The whole variable domain, filled in from reference TRBV9 and TRBJ1-2, reads DSGVTQTPKHLITATGQRVTLRCSPRSGDLSVYWYQQSLDQGLQFLIQYYNGEERAKGNILERFSAQQFPDLHSELNLSSLELGDSALYFCASSVDPHRGIYGYTFGSGTRLTVV.

In this sample, this clonotype turned up many times. The rearrangement joins TRBV11-1 to TRBJ2-3; D call uncertain. CDR3 size: 14 residues. CDR1 and CDR2 (germline): SGHAT, FQDESV (reference sequence). Trimming removed 5 bases at V and 5 bases at J, with 14 bases between. The CDR3 protein is CASSPERWEDTQYF. The CDR3, as DNA: TGTGCCAGCAGCCCCGAGAGATGGGAAGATACGCAGTATTTT.

This clonotype came up many times. The J gene is TRBJ1-2, the V gene TRBV28; no definite D call. The CDR3 has 14 amino acids. The V end was cut by 1 base, the J end by 4 bases, with 10 bases between. The germline CDR1 and CDR2 sequences are MDHEN and SYDVKM. The CDR3: CASSLSREAYGYTF. The CDR3 region has the DNA TGTGCCAGCAGTTTATCAAGGGAAGCCTATGGCTACACCTTC.

This clonotype was detected many times. This chain connects TRBV28 to TRBJ1-5, with D possibly being TRBD1 (5 bases). This CDR3 comprises 13 residues. Germline CDR1 and CDR2: MDHEN and SYDVKM. The V gene lost 6 bases and the J gene lost 9 bases, with 15 bases spanning the gap. The CDR3 DNA reads TGTGCCAGCAGCTCCGGGGCCGGGGGGCCCCAGCATTTT. It translates to CASSSGAGGPQHF.

This clonotype came up many times. The chain has TRBV20-1 and TRBJ2-3, with 8 bases matching TRBD2. The CDR3 extends over 13 amino acids. Germline V gives CDR1 DFQATT, CDR2 SNEGSKA (reference sequence). The J segment lost 6 bases and the V segment lost 8 bases, leaving 10 bases of the junction unmatched. The CDR3 DNA reads as TGCAGTTCCGGGACTAGTCCACACGATACGCAGTATTTT. Protein: CSSGTSPHDTQYF.

On this clonotype: A much larger clone lies one base from this, so it may be a read error. The genes are TRBV29-1 and TRBJ1-1, with a tentative D call TRBD1 (5 bases). The CDR3 runs 10 residues. Germline V CDR1 and CDR2: SQVTM, ANQGSEA. Trimming cost V 6 bases and J 7 bases, with 9 bases left between them. CDR3 loop: CSVEQDEAFF. CDR3 in DNA: TGCAGCGTGGAACAGGATGAAGCTTTCTTT. Filled out from reference TRBV29-1 and TRBJ1-1, the complete variable domain reads SAVISQKPSRDICQRGTSLTIQCQVDSQVTMMFWYRQQPGQSLTLIATANQGSEATYESGFVIDKFPISRPNLTFSTLTVSNMSPEDSSIYLCSVEQDEAFFGQGTRLTVV.

This clonotype showed up many times. The V call is TRBV7-9, the J call TRBJ2-2; D is undetermined. The V gene lost 3 bases and the J gene lost 3 bases, with 5 bases spanning the gap. Germline CDR1 SEHNR, CDR2 FQNEAQ (reference sequence). This CDR3 is 13 amino acids long. CDR3 amino acids: CASSFRDTGELFF. CDR3 DNA: TGTGCCAGCAGCTTTAGGGACACCGGGGAGCTGTTTTTT. The variable domain in full, with the rest retrieved from reference TRBV7-9 and TRBJ2-2, is DTGVSQNPRHKITKRGQNVTFRCDPISEHNRLYWYRQTLGQGPEFLTYFQNEAQLEKSRLLSDRFSAERPKGSFSTLEIQRTEQGDSAMYLCASSFRDTGELFFGEGSRLTVL.

This clonotype was recorded many times. This chain joins TRBV15 and TRBJ2-7, with D unresolved. Germline values: CDR1 LNHNV, CDR2 YYDKDF (reference sequence). V was pared by 1 base and J by 9 bases, with 25 bases between. The CDR3 runs to 17 residues. The CDR3 DNA sequence: TGTGCCACCAGCAGAGTACCCGGTCCATTTTACCCCGGGTGGCAGTACTTC. It encodes CATSRVPGPFYPGWQYF.

This clonotype was counted at least ten times. The rearrangement joins TRBV2 to TRBJ1-1; 9 bases fit TRBD1. J was trimmed by 2 bases and V by 7 bases; bases with no gene match: 5. The length of the CDR3 is 14 residues. CDR1 and CDR2 from the germline V gene are SNHLY and FYNNEI. Here the CDR3 reads CASKAQGANTEAFF. DNA for the CDR3: TGTGCCAGCAAGGCACAGGGGGCTAACACTGAAGCTTTCTTT.

For this clonotype: This sequence may be a read error, since a much larger clone differs from it by one base. This chain joins TRBV18 and TRBJ2-7; D is uncertain. The V gene lost 8 bases and the J gene lost 1 base, with 12 bases spanning the gap. The V gene's germline CDR1 is KGHSH and CDR2 LQKENI. CDR3 length equals 13 residues. The CDR3 DNA follows: TGTGCCAGCCCCAGACTGGCTTCCTACGAGCAGTACTTC. Translating gives CASPRLASYEQYF.